This T cell receptor beta chain originates from a study of prognosis after radiotherapy for stage I lung cancer. The CDR3 has 15 residues. Losses at the gene ends were 6 bases for V and 10 bases for J; bases not matched to a gene: 12. The study amplified the TCR beta CDR3 region from genomic DNA. This amplification was carried out by two rounds of multiplex PCR. Every TRBV and TRBJ gene had its own specific primer in first-round PCR. One entry per CDR3 protein, called by TCRdb with MiXCR from the multiplex PCR reads. The repertoire consists of roughly 25,000 distinct CDR3 sequences, with around 34% occurring once and the leading ten covering around 62%. Ten or more counts support this clonotype.

The source material was PBMCs, sampled before or after stereotactic body radiation therapy (not recorded which). The clonotype originates from a donor aged 50 or older with non-small cell lung cancer. The chain uses TRBV12-3 or TRBV12-4 and TRBJ2-1; TRBD1 agrees at 10 bases. Written as DNA, the CDR3 is TGTGCCAGCAGCCCGCTGACAGGGGGCACTTGGGAGCAGTTCTTC. It yields the protein CASSPLTGGTWEQFF.